The 11 T cell receptor beta chains in this list originate from one sample, sequenced in a study of breast tumors, draining lymph nodes, adjacent tissues (dated by TCRdb to 2016 to 2018). The library was generated by multiplex PCR. The sequencing machine was an Illumina HiSeq 2000. TCRdb ran its own pipeline on the public reads, namely fastp trimming at Q25 and MiXCR clone calling, and kept in-frame beta chains. Entries that share a CDR3 protein sequence are merged under the most common genes and DNA. Present in this sample are approximately 210,000 distinct CDR3 sequences, about 30% of which were seen just once. The top ten hold over 1.1% of the sample. The lymph node samples were taken from the axillary draining lymph nodes of breast cancer patients. What was sequenced was axillary lymph node tissue. The source of these receptors is a female donor with breast cancer. Some clones in this sample may be carry-over from other donors' samples.

The sample holds many counts of this clonotype. The chain uses TRBV6-1 and TRBJ2-1, with 14 bases aligning to TRBD2. After removal of 7 bases from V and 6 bases from J, the junction contained 5 bases not matched to a gene. Germline V lookup: CDR1 MNHNS, CDR2 SASEGT. There are 15 residues in the CDR3. The CDR3 is CASTRLAGGINEQFF. DNA of the CDR3: TGTGCCAGCACCCGACTAGCGGGAGGGATCAATGAGCAGTTCTTC.

V gene TRBV19 combines with J gene TRBJ1-1; unclear D gene. CDR3 size: 14 residues. The V and J ends lost 6 bases and 8 bases respectively, with 19 bases between them. Germline CDR1 LNHDA, CDR2 SQIVND (reference sequence). The CDR3 loop reads CASSRLTGLREAFF. The CDR3 DNA reads as TGTGCCAGTAGCAGACTGACCGGGCTTCGGGAAGCTTTCTTT.

The chain is built from TRBV20-1 and TRBJ2-3; 7 bases line up with TRBD2. The junction had 9 bases not matched to a gene; V was cut back by 4 bases and J by 11 bases. Looked up from germline, CDR1 is DFQATT and CDR2 is SNEGSKA (reference sequence). This CDR3 region has 12 residues. CDR3 DNA sequence: TGCAGTGCTACTCTAGCGGACAATGAGCAGTATTTT. Amino acid sequence: CSATLADNEQYF.

Comments on this clonotype: A much more abundant neighbour one base away suggests this may be a read error. V and J are TRBV20-1 and TRBJ2-7, with D unresolved. The CDR3 has 14 amino acids. Germline CDR1 reads DFQATT; CDR2 reads SNEGSKA (reference sequence). The CDR3 bases are TGCAGTGCTAGGACTCCGCTCAACTCCTCCGAGCAGTACTTC. Its translation: CSARTPLNSSEQYF.

The chain recombines TRBV13 with TRBJ1-4, with 7 bases that match TRBD1. The junction had 8 bases not matched to a gene; V was cut back by 2 bases and J by 5 bases. Germline V lookup: CDR1 PRHDT, CDR2 FYEKMQ (reference sequence). This CDR3 contains 16 residues. The CDR3 is CASSLRGTGANEKLFF. The CDR3 coding sequence is TGTGCCAGCAGCTTAAGGGGAACAGGGGCGAATGAAAAACTGTTTTTT.

This clonotype showed up many times. The chain is built from TRBV5-1 and TRBJ1-6; D unclear. The CDR3 has 12 residues. Germline V gene data show CDR1 as SGHRS and CDR2 as YFSETQ. V dropped 2 bases and J dropped 5 bases, with 2 bases sitting between them. The CDR3 loop reads CASSLDNSPLHF. Written as DNA, the CDR3 is TGCGCCAGCAGCTTAGATAATTCACCCCTCCACTTT.

This clonotype has a single count. A read error may be the cause here, since a much bigger clone is one base away. The rearrangement joins TRBV9 to TRBJ2-1; D is unclear. The CDR3 is 15 amino acids. Germline loops: CDR1 SGDLS, CDR2 YYNGEE. Trimming removed 4 bases from V and 0 bases from J, with 11 bases in between. The CDR3 nucleotides are TGTGCCAGCAGCTCTTCCAGGAGCTCCTACAATGAGCAGTTCTTC. Translating gives CASSSSRSSYNEQFF.

In its sample, this clonotype was seen many times. The chain carries TRBV2 and TRBJ2-5; 9 nucleotides align to TRBD2. The V gene's germline CDR1 is SNHLY and CDR2 FYNNEI. Unmatched junction bases numbered 7, after V lost 6 bases and J lost 5 bases. The CDR3 totals 14 residues. The CDR3 DNA reads TGTGCCAGCAGGATTAGCGGGAGAGGGGAGACCCAGTACTTC. It yields the protein CASRISGRGETQYF.

Details on this clonotype: A much larger clone differs by one base, so this may be a read error. This rearrangement joins TRBV19 to TRBJ2-1; 14 bases fit TRBD2. CDR3 length: 14 residues. Germline V gives CDR1 LNHDA, CDR2 SQIVND (reference sequence). The ends lost 10 bases at V and 9 bases at J; junction bases unmatched: 8. This CDR3 is CATKTSGGAGEQFF. CDR3 nucleotide sequence: TGTGCCACAAAGACTAGCGGGGGGGCAGGTGAGCAGTTCTTC.

This clonotype was detected many times. At one end the junction does not follow the germline gene, possibly because of a read error. V usage is TRBV6-5 and J usage is TRBJ2-5; TRBD2 agrees at 8 bases. The CDR3 totals 14 residues. Germline-derived CDR1 and CDR2 are MNHEY and SVGAGI. CDR3 sequence: CASRYPGLGSPLYF. The DNA of the CDR3 is TGTGCCAGCCGTTATCCGGGACTAGGTTCCCCTCTTTACTTC.

This clonotype was observed many times. The rearrangement joins TRBV20-1 to TRBJ2-3, with no clear D. The CDR3 contains 12 residues. Germline V gene sequence: CDR1 DFQATT, CDR2 SNEGSKA (reference sequence). Trimming removed 5 bases from V and 2 bases from J, with 8 bases in between. The CDR3 DNA reads TGCAGTGCTCCCCCGTCCACAGATACGCAGTATTTT. The encoded protein is CSAPPSTDTQYF.